This TCR beta chain comes out of a study of T cells in Graves' hyperthyroidism and ophthalmopathy. Amplified TCR beta CDR3 regions came from RNA transcripts. Initially, a first-round RT-PCR of the TCR CDR3 employed the HTBI primer set. One entry per CDR3 protein results from TCRdb running MiXCR on the multiplex PCR reads. The sample records 370,000 or so distinct CDR3 sequences, roughly 13% being singletons. This clonotype was recorded at least ten times. The hyperthyroidism patients had all been newly diagnosed, and their disease duration was under 2 months. Their ages ranged from 18 to 65 years. Each diagnosis was grounded in clinical symptoms, serum thyroxine and TRAb, thyroid ultrasound, and orbital computed tomography. It was at first hyperthyroidism diagnosis, before any ophthalmopathy symptoms, that the blood sample was taken. This receptor was taken from a man aged 25 to 40 with Graves' hyperthyroidism that later progressed to Graves' ophthalmopathy. The sample taken for sequencing was blood.

CDR3 region: CASSFQGNYGYTF. CDR3 nucleotides: TGTGCCAGCAGTTTTCAGGGCAACTATGGCTACACCTTC. The gene calls are TRBV28 and TRBJ1-2, with D possibly matching TRBD1 (5 bases). The V gene lost 3 bases and the J gene lost 2 bases, with 7 bases spanning the gap. Germline V gene sequence: CDR1 MDHEN, CDR2 SYDVKM. The CDR3 is made up of 13 amino acids.